This record covers a single TCR beta chain. Antigen unknown. The sample is drawn from a study of T cells in Graves' hyperthyroidism and ophthalmopathy. Study-wide context: Peripheral blood collection took place at initial diagnosis, before any treatment.

Thyroid ultrasound and orbital computed tomography, with clinical symptoms and serum thyroxine and TRAb, informed diagnoses. General study results and limits: Most thyroid clonotypes that were expanded above 0.001 also turned up in blood. Ophthalmopathy and stable hyperthyroidism were told apart by a 13 V-J model.

Amplification yielded TCR beta CDR3 regions, with RNA transcripts as the source. An initial round of RT-PCR targeting the TCR CDR3 relied on the HTBI primer set. TCRdb independently ran MiXCR on the multiplex PCR reads; one entry per CDR3 protein. Here the sample spans approximately 360,000 distinct CDR3 sequences, 15% to 18% being singletons. This sequence was found in a woman under 30 with Graves' hyperthyroidism that later progressed to Graves' ophthalmopathy. Sequenced: blood.

The CDR3 sequence: CASSLATSGTLTGELFF. The CDR3 DNA follows: TGTGCCAGCAGCTTAGCAACTAGCGGGACCCTAACCGGGGAGCTGTTTTTT. V usage is TRBV7-8 and J usage is TRBJ2-2, with 10 bases that match TRBD2. V trimming: 0 bases; J trimming: 5 bases; junction bases outside the gene matches: 6. Looked up from germline, CDR1 is SGHVS and CDR2 is FQNEAQ. This CDR3 contains 17 residues.